This T cell receptor beta chain was identified in a study of shared clonotypes between healthy human individuals (dated by TCRdb to 2018 to 2020). Notes on the research overall: A couple of women and a few men aged 18 to 49 years were included in the cohort. For each donor, CD4 naive and CD4 memory were each run on three plates, CD8 naive on two plates, and CD8 memory on one plate. Blood TCR repertoires of several healthy adults were deeply sequenced to estimate repertoire size and the extent of clonotype sharing between individuals. To increase sequencing depth and limit assay-specific biases, TCR repertoire library preparation and sequencing were carried out by different laboratories using diverse techniques. Between about 0.94 and 8.9 billion PBMCs per donor were obtained by leukapheresis. Study-level results and caveats: Compared with non-shared clonotypes, the clonotypes found in all four sorted-subset donors had higher generation probabilities. When a handful of donors were compared, the shared fraction of clonotypes was about 5% for naive CD4, around 3.5% for naive CD8, 2% to 2.5% for memory CD4, and 0.35% to 0.4% for memory CD8. Pairwise subsampling led to the expectation that sequencing depth would affect the degree of clonotype sharing among donors. Sampling was limited to blood, and TCR repertoires in tissue likely differ from TCR repertoires in blood. Larger estimated clonotype richness was generally found for naive subsets than for memory subsets. The small number of donors limited the genetic and exposure-history diversity represented. Rarefaction of sorted-subset datasets indicated incomplete sequencing despite the large sequencing depth.

A word on this clone: Its cognate antigen has yet to be identified. Nothing much larger sits one base from this clone, and base qualities are not available.

Healthy HIV-negative adults with no recently reported acute infections or vaccinations were included as donors. Every donor was a Caucasian adult living in Nashville, Tennessee, USA. Magnetic negative selection was used to enrich CD4+ T cells, after which naive cells were positively selected on CD45RA and the negative fraction became the memory subset. Blood was obtained by leukapheresis, after which PBMCs were separated by Ficoll-Histopaque density gradient centrifugation and cryopreserved in liquid nitrogen vapor phase. Analytical flow cytometry was used to check the purity and quantity of each magnetically sorted T cell population. Genomic DNA was isolated from each sorted fraction and quantified by UV absorbance on a Nanodrop 2000c. Using the deep immunoSEQ assay, TCR CDR3 regions were amplified from genomic DNA by multiplex PCR. Extracted genomic DNA from each cell subset was distributed evenly across all wells of several immunoSEQ 96-well plates, and each plate was treated as a replicate. For sorted subsets, about 210 ng of genomic DNA, equivalent to 30,000 or so T cell genomes, went into each replicate PCR. Purified libraries were measured with a Qubit 3.0 fluorometer, size-checked on a Bioanalyzer 2100, and measured again with the KAPA Library Quantification kit. Each immunoSEQ 96-well plate was sequenced on its own single-read 150-cycle Illumina NextSeq 550 flow cell. In the source study's methods: Because only junctional sequences without quality scores were contained in the immunoSEQ output, filtering matching that applied to full-length reads could not be performed. To assign V/J genes and CDR3, sequences were annotated using PyIR, a Python wrapper for IgBLAST v1.9, with IMGT germline references. Reads were removed for weak V/J assignments (E-value above 1e-6), missing CDR3, stop codons, out-of-frame junctions, or ambiguous translated residues. A V3J clonotype was defined by an identical inferred V gene, J gene, and CDR3 amino acid sequence. Percentage overlap between repertoires was calculated by dividing the number of shared unique clonotypes by the size of the smaller repertoire. Repertoire richness was assessed with RTK rarefaction, the Chao1 estimator, and Recon v2.1 estimates of unobserved clonotypes. Generation probabilities were computed with OLGA for all TCRbeta clonotypes obtained by the gDNA method from four donors. TCRdb carries this immuneACCESS record with in-frame sequences only. Its versions omit some clonotypes, under half of them owing to an unresolved V gene in the studies checked, with the rest unexplained. V and J calls and clone size are copied from that table; D and trimming were computed from the DNA. In all, the sample holds over 1.5 million clones, and 95% to 99% of those were seen once. 0.45% of the sample comes from the top ten.

Sequenced: naive CD4+ T cells sorted from blood. The label giving this sample's cell subset or site can be read as: CD45RA+ positively selected. The sequence derives from a man younger than 45 in good health.

CDR3 reads: CASRRPRGYTIYF. At the DNA level, the sequence is TGTGCCAGCAGGCGGCCCCGGGGGTACACCATATATTTT. The chain employs TRBV28 and TRBJ1-3, and the D gene may be TRBD1, 5 bases matching. CDR1 MDHEN and CDR2 SYDVKM were looked up in the germline V gene. The CDR3 goes from the cysteine to the phenylalanine over 13 residues. Only the CDR3 DNA is retained, 39 bases long and in frame from the first base. V is cut by 6 bases and J by 8 bases, and the space between the germline ends is 14 bases.